These 11 T cell receptor beta chains came from one sample sequenced in a study of prognosis after radiotherapy for stage I lung cancer. Multiplex PCR in two rounds served to amplify TCR beta CDR3 from genomic DNA. First-round PCR amplification was performed with primers specific to each TRBV and TRBJ gene. TCRdb reprocessed the multiplex PCR reads with MiXCR, giving one entry per CDR3 protein. The repertoire holds about 59,000 distinct CDR3 sequences, around a quarter seen once, with around 8.1% in the top ten. Sample: PBMCs, taken before or after stereotactic body radiation therapy (not recorded which). Every receptor here comes from a donor aged 50 or older with non-small cell lung cancer.

This clonotype was seen many times. This sequence joins TRBV6-2 or TRBV6-3 and TRBJ2-7; 10 bases are shared with TRBD2. Trimming cost V 2 bases and J 2 bases; bases outside gene matches: 12. The CDR3 sequence is 18 residues long. Germline V gene lookup returns CDR1 MNHEY and CDR2 SVGEGT. The CDR3 nucleotides read TGTGCCAGCAGTTACCCTACTTGGGGAGCGGGGGGGACCTACGAGCAGTACTTC. Translated: CASSYPTWGAGGTYEQYF.

Only a few counts were recorded for this clonotype. At one end the junction does not follow the germline gene, possibly because of a read error. V usage is TRBV20-1 and J usage is TRBJ2-7; 16 nucleotides match TRBD2. CDR1 DFQATT and CDR2 SNEGSKA come from the germline V gene (reference sequence). The length of the CDR3 is 21 residues. The CDR3 here is CSARDHTGTSGGAVASCEQYF. As DNA, the CDR3 is TGCAGTGCTAGAGACCACACTGGGACTAGCGGGGGGGCAGTGGCGTCCTGCGAGCAGTACTTC.

The chain links TRBV20-1 to TRBJ2-6; D is possibly TRBD2 (5 bases). Looked up from germline, CDR1 is DFQATT and CDR2 is SNEGSKA (reference sequence). V was shortened by 1 base and J by 7 bases, with 11 bases between the two germline ends. This CDR3 contains 14 residues. The DNA for the CDR3 is TGCAGTGCTAGAGTGGTTGCGGGTGCCAACGTCCTGACTTTC. It translates to CSARVVAGANVLTF.

This chain joins TRBV11-1 and TRBJ2-5; possible D gene TRBD2, 6 bases. The CDR3 loop spans 16 amino acids. With 5 bases removed from V and 4 bases from J, the gap between germline ends came to 20 bases. Germline V CDR1 and CDR2: SGHAT, FQDESV (reference sequence). The DNA of the CDR3 is TGTGCCAGCAGCCCCCCCAGGACTATCTTGCGAGAGACCCAGTACTTC. This encodes CASSPPRTILRETQYF.

The rearrangement links TRBV6-1 to TRBJ2-1; 13 bases are a match to TRBD2. Germline CDR1 and CDR2: MNHNS and SASEGT. The CDR3 is 16 residues long. V trimming: 5 bases; J trimming: 8 bases; junction bases outside the gene matches: 9. The CDR3 DNA reads as TGTGCCAGCAGTAAGACTAGCGGGGGGCAACTGGATGAGCAGTTCTTC. Translation gives CASSKTSGGQLDEQFF.

There are many counts of this clonotype. V usage is TRBV5-1 and J usage is TRBJ2-3; 16 bases are a match to TRBD2. The junction had 4 bases not matched to a gene; V was cut back by 0 bases and J by 3 bases. The CDR3 totals 18 residues. Germline V gene data show CDR1 as SGHRS and CDR2 as YFSETQ. The CDR3 region has the DNA TGCGCCAGCAGCTTGGCCGGGACTAGCGGGGGGGCAACAGATACGCAGTATTTT. It is translated as CASSLAGTSGGATDTQYF.

This clonotype has at least ten counts. The chain links TRBV5-8 to TRBJ1-6; no clear D. This CDR3 comprises 15 residues. CDR1 and CDR2 from the germline V gene are SGHTS and YDEGEE. Between the trimmed V and J ends, which lost 4 bases and 6 bases, there was a span of 14 bases. The CDR3 sequence: CASSGGSWGNSPLHF. The CDR3, as DNA: TGTGCCAGCAGCGGAGGTTCTTGGGGTAATTCACCCCTCCACTTT.

In the case of this clonotype: Possible read error: a much larger clone is one base away. The conserved final phenylalanine or tryptophan is absent from the CDR3, which likely points to a read error. This CDR3 reads CASSLGQGNSGANVLTL. Written as DNA, the CDR3 is TGCGCCAGCAGCCTTGGACAGGGGAACTCTGGGGCCAACGTCCTGACTTTG. The rearrangement uses TRBV4-1 and TRBJ2-6; 9 bases fit TRBD1. V dropped 4 bases and J dropped 0; count of bases not matched to a gene: 4. CDR1 and CDR2 from the germline V gene are MGHRA and YSYEKL. The length of the CDR3 is 17 residues.

This clonotype has at least ten counts. The chain combines TRBV20-1 with TRBJ1-3; the match to TRBD1 covers 7 bases. CDR1 and CDR2 (germline): DFQATT, SNEGSKA (reference sequence). J was trimmed by 0 bases and V by 6 bases; bases with no gene match: 8. The CDR3 has 15 amino acids. The CDR3 sequence is CSAVQGGSSGNTIYF. The CDR3 coding sequence is TGCAGTGCCGTCCAAGGGGGCTCCTCTGGAAACACCATATATTTT.

This clonotype has ten or more counts. This chain links TRBV19 with TRBJ2-5, with 8 bases that match TRBD1. The germline gives CDR1 LNHDA, CDR2 SQIVND (reference sequence). V was clipped by 6 bases and J by 5 bases; unmatched bases: 11. CDR3 length: 15 residues. The CDR3 sequence: CASRDGAGGSETQYF. The CDR3 DNA reads as TGTGCCAGTAGAGATGGGGCAGGGGGCTCCGAGACCCAGTACTTC.

The chain combines TRBV29-1 with TRBJ1-5, with D possibly TRBD1 on 5 matching bases. V was trimmed by 4 bases and J by 0 bases, leaving 13 bases between them. CDR1 SQVTM and CDR2 ANQGSEA come from the germline V gene. The CDR3 is 15 amino acids. The CDR3 DNA follows: TGCAGCGTTGCCCTTTCGACAGATAGCAATCAGCCCCAGCATTTT. The encoded protein is CSVALSTDSNQPQHF.